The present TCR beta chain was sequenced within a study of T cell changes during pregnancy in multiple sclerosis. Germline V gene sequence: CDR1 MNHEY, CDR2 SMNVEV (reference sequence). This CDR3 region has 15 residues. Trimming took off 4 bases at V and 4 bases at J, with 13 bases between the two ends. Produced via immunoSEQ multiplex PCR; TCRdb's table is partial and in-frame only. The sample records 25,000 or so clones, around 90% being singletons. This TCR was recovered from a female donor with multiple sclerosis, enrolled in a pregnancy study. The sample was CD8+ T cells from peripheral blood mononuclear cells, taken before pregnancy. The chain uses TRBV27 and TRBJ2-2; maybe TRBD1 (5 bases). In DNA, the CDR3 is TGTGCCAGCAGTTCCCCCCAAGGGGTCACCGGGGAGCTGTTTTTT. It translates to CASSSPQGVTGELFF.